This T cell receptor beta chain was captured by sequencing in a study of blood T cells in healthy people across ages. Germline V CDR1 and CDR2: SGHRS, YFSETQ. Trimming took off 4 bases at V and 4 bases at J, with 14 bases between the two ends. The CDR3 extends over 14 amino acids. A J-beta primer mix and a sample-barcoded 5' primer were used in a second PCR of roughly 6 to 12 cycles. Each cDNA molecule carried a tag from a template-switch adaptor that contained 12 random nucleotides. TCRdb independently ran MiXCR on the 5' RACE reads; one entry per CDR3 protein. There are some 900,000 distinct CDR3 sequences in the sample; about 44% occur only once, and 10% to 15% lies in the top ten. Each individual donor underwent a draw of about 9.1 milliliters of peripheral blood. Researchers isolated at least 6.5 million PBMCs per sample.

Sequences were obtained from blood. This clonotype was obtained from a man aged 30 to 39 in good health. This rearrangement joins TRBV5-1 to TRBJ2-5; D is unresolved. DNA for the CDR3: TGCGCCAGCAGCGTGGAAGCCCGTGGAGAGACCCAGTACTTC. It is translated as CASSVEARGETQYF.